Listed below are T cell receptor beta chains from one sample, sequenced in a study of T cell responses to AZD1222 COVID-19 vaccine. This table comes from immunoSEQ multiplex PCR, and its TCRdb copy is limited to in-frame clones, with some not included. The data contain about 140,000 clones, almost 90% of them seen just once; the ten biggest clones take up 1.5% to 2%. The sequencing used peripheral blood, collected 28 days after the second AZD1222 dose. The origin of the receptors is an adult who received the AZD1222 COVID-19 vaccine. Both conserved end residues are part of each CDR3. A D gene is named only where the DNA matches it firmly. Some rows mark clone size as missing; the rest say once, few, many or name a class of expanded clone.

>NA|TRBV7-9|TRBJ1-2|NA
TGTGCCAGCAGCGCGGCCATCTATGGCTACACCTTC
CASSAAIYGYTF
>NA|TRBV30|TRBJ1-3|NA
TGTGCCTGGAGTCGGAAAGAGGGCTCTGGAAACACCATATATTTT
CAWSRKEGSGNTIYF
>NA|TRBV4-3|TRBJ2-1|NA
TGCGCCAGCAGCCAAGATAGGGGGGTAAATGAGCAGTTCTTC
CASSQDRGVNEQFF
>NA|TRBV13|TRBJ2-2|NA
TGTGCCAGCAGATATCAAGACGGTAACACCGGGGAGCTGTTTTTT
CASRYQDGNTGELFF
>TRBD1|TRBV5-1|TRBJ2-5|NA
TGCGCCAGCAGCCAAATTCCGGGACAGGGGAAAAAGACCCAGTACTTC
CASSQIPGQGKKTQYF
>TRBD2|TRBV6-1|TRBJ2-1|NA
TGTGCCAGCAGTGAAGCCGGTGACCTTTTAGCGGGAGCACAGTTCTTC
CASSEAGDLLAGAQFF
>TRBD1|TRBV7-6|TRBJ1-3|once
TGTGCCAGCAGCCAAACAGGGGGCGCCGGAAACACCATATATTTT
CASSQTGGAGNTIYF
>TRBD1|TRBV28|TRBJ2-7|once
TGTGCCAGCAGGAGAACAGGGGGAGGCTACGAGCAGTACTTC
CASRRTGGGYEQYF
>NA|TRBV10-3|TRBJ1-5|NA
TGTGCCATCAGTGAAAGGAGCAATCAGCCCCAGCATTTT
CAISERSNQPQHF
>NA|TRBV19|TRBJ1-4|once
TGTGCCAGTACCCTAAGGGGGGCCGGGAATGAAAAACTGTTTTTT
CASTLRGAGNEKLFF
>TRBD1|TRBV13|TRBJ1-5|few
TGTGCCAGCAGCTCCTCCCGACAGGGGAATCAGCCCCAGCATTTT
CASSSSRQGNQPQHF
>NA|TRBV6-1|TRBJ2-5|NA
TGTGCCAGCAGTGAAACCCCACAGGGATTGGGAGAGACCCAGTACTTC
CASSETPQGLGETQYF
>TRBD1|TRBV28|TRBJ1-5|NA
TGTACCAGCAGTGTACAGGGGGTCAATCAGCCCCAGCATTTT
CTSSVQGVNQPQHF
>NA|TRBV6-5|TRBJ1-4|NA
TGTGCCAGCAGCGGGGCGGTGAATGAAAAACTGTTTTTT
CASSGAVNEKLFF
>TRBD1|TRBV5-1|TRBJ2-3|NA
TGCGCCAGCAGCTCAGCACAGGGGGCAAGGCGGCAGAGCACAGATACGCAGTATTTT
CASSSAQGARRQSTDTQYF
>NA|TRBV6-2/TRBV6-3|TRBJ2-4|NA
TGTGCCAGCAGTCCCCTAGACAGGTCTTTAGCCAAAAACATTCAGTACTTC
CASSPLDRSLAKNIQYF
>NA|TRBV7-2|TRBJ2-1|NA
TGTGCCAGCAGCTTAGGTCAAATCCCCTACAATGAGCAGTTCTTC
CASSLGQIPYNEQFF
>NA|TRBV10-3|TRBJ2-6|NA
TGTGCCATCAGAGGGGGGGCGCCTGGGGCCAACGTCCTGACTTTC
CAIRGGAPGANVLTF
>NA|TRBV5-1|TRBJ1-1|NA
TGCGCCAGCAGCTTGTCGCAAAACACTGAAGCTTTCTTT
CASSLSQNTEAFF
>TRBD2|TRBV5-5|TRBJ2-5|NA
TGTGCCAGCAGCTTGCGACTAGCGGGTGCGTTTCAAGAGACCCAGTACTTC
CASSLRLAGAFQETQYF
>NA|TRBV21-1|TRBJ2-3|once
TGTGCCAGCAGCAAAGGGGGCGCCACCCCGGTGGCGGGGCTCACAGATACGCAGTATTTT
CASSKGGATPVAGLTDTQYF
>NA|TRBV7-2|TRBJ2-5|NA
TGTGCCAGCAGCTTAATCGGGAAGCTTTCCCAAGAGACCCAGTACTTC
CASSLIGKLSQETQYF
>NA|TRBV3-1/TRBV3-2|TRBJ2-2|NA
TGTGCCGTCACAGGCATAGTGGGGGAGCTGTTTTTT
CAVTGIVGELFF
>TRBD1|TRBV11-2|TRBJ1-2|NA
TGTGCCAGCAGCCCCCGGACAGGGGCAACTGGCTACACCTTC
CASSPRTGATGYTF
>TRBD2|TRBV27|TRBJ2-2|NA
TGTGCCAGCAGACCCCTAGCGGGAGTGTCCGGGGAGCTGTTTTTT
CASRPLAGVSGELFF
>TRBD1|TRBV2|TRBJ1-2|NA
TGTGCCAGCAGTGGAGTGACAGGGGCTAACTATGGCTACACCTTC
CASSGVTGANYGYTF